The 26 T cell receptor beta chains below all came from one sample that was sequenced in a study of response to subunit inactivated influenza vaccine. TCRdb passed the RT-PCR reads through MiXCR, listing each CDR3 protein once. The sample holds around 710,000 distinct CDR3 sequences, over 11% seen once. The sample consisted of PBMCs from blood, taken about 14 days before vaccination. Receptor source: a man aged 45 to 65 who received an inactivated influenza vaccine.

The chain employs TRBV18 and TRBJ2-3; D remains ambiguous. Deletions cut 6 bases from V and 4 bases from J, with 17 bases between. This CDR3 has 15 residues. Germline V lookup: CDR1 KGHSH, CDR2 LQKENI. This CDR3 reads CASSRSASQADTQYF. The CDR3 nucleotides read TGTGCCAGCTCTCGGAGTGCTTCCCAGGCAGATACGCAGTATTTT.

This sequence joins TRBV30 and TRBJ2-5, with unresolved D. Germline V CDR1 and CDR2: GTSNPN, SVGIG (reference sequence). This CDR3 contains 14 residues. The V end lost 0 bases, the J end lost 2 bases, and 10 bases lay between the germline ends. The CDR3 nucleotides read TGTGCCTGGAGTGTACTTAGCAGGCAAGAGACCCAGTACTTC. Its protein is CAWSVLSRQETQYF.

The J gene is TRBJ2-5, the V gene TRBV10-3; 11 positions agree with TRBD2. The J segment lost 1 base and the V segment lost 8 bases, leaving 12 bases of the junction unmatched. Germline V gene data show CDR1 as ENHRY and CDR2 as SYGVKD. This CDR3 region has 17 residues. The CDR3 region is CAIGGASGRRGQETQYF. CDR3 nucleotide sequence: TGTGCCATCGGGGGGGCTAGCGGGAGGAGAGGCCAAGAGACCCAGTACTTC.

The V gene is TRBV12-5, the J gene TRBJ2-5, with D possibly TRBD1 on 6 matching bases. CDR1 LGHNT and CDR2 FRNRAP come from the germline V gene. The CDR3 is 16 residues long. V lost 1 base and J 5 bases, leaving 17 bases between the germline ends. This chain's CDR3 is CASGLDDRPSWETQYF. As DNA, the CDR3 is TGTGCTAGTGGTTTGGATGACAGGCCCTCATGGGAGACCCAGTACTTC.

This rearrangement joins TRBV27 to TRBJ2-5; D remains ambiguous. The germline CDR1 and CDR2 sequences are MNHEY and SMNVEV (reference sequence). The CDR3 contains 13 residues. Trimming cost V 6 bases and J 5 bases, with 13 bases left between them. CDR3: CASSQQVGETQYF. CDR3 coding DNA: TGTGCCAGCAGCCAACAAGTGGGGGAGACCCAGTACTTC.

This clonotype showed up many times. The chain has TRBV20-1 and TRBJ2-5, with 7 bases matching TRBD1. V lost 1 base, J lost 3 bases, and 5 bases stayed unmatched. The CDR3 has 14 residues. The germline gives CDR1 DFQATT, CDR2 SNEGSKA (reference sequence). CDR3 sequence: CSARVRQGEETQYF. CDR3 bases: TGCAGTGCTAGAGTAAGACAGGGAGAAGAGACCCAGTACTTC.

The chain has TRBV15 and TRBJ2-1; weak D call: TRBD2 (5 bases). The CDR3 totals 13 residues. The germline V gene encodes CDR1 LNHNV and CDR2 YYDKDF (reference sequence). With 4 bases removed from V and 7 bases from J, the gap between germline ends came to 11 bases. CDR3 residues: CATSIGVSNEQFF. The CDR3 coding sequence is TGTGCCACCAGCATCGGGGTATCGAATGAGCAGTTCTTC. Full variable domain (remainder filled in from reference TRBV15 and TRBJ2-1): DAMVIQNPRYQVTQFGKPVTLSCSQTLNHNVMYWYQQKSSQAPKLLFHYYDKDFNNEADTPDNFQSRRPNTSFCFLDIRSPGLGDTAMYLCATSIGVSNEQFFGPGTRLTVL.

This clonotype was seen a single time. This may come from a read error, since a much larger clone is one base off. This chain links TRBV7-2 with TRBJ2-5, with D possibly TRBD2 on 6 matching bases. V shed 1 base and J shed 8 bases, with 17 bases lying between them. This CDR3 contains 15 residues. Germline CDR1 and CDR2: SGHTA and FQGNSA. The CDR3 is CASSLEGSGGGTQYF. The DNA of the CDR3 is TGTGCCAGCAGCTTAGAGGGTAGCGGTGGTGGTACCCAGTACTTC.

This chain links TRBV3-1 with TRBJ2-7, with D possibly being TRBD2 (6 bases). Germline CDR1 is LGHDT and CDR2 is YNNKEL (reference sequence). This CDR3 spans 14 amino acids. Trimming took 1 base from V and 3 from J, leaving 10 bases between them. The CDR3 loop is CASSQGSGLYEQYF. The CDR3 region has the DNA TGTGCCAGCAGCCAAGGATCGGGACTCTACGAGCAGTACTTC.

In regard to this clonotype: One base away lies a much larger clone, so this may be a sequencing read error. The V gene is TRBV29-1, the J gene TRBJ2-2; 9 bases fit TRBD1. The CDR3 totals 14 residues. Germline CDR1 SQVTM, CDR2 ANQGSEA. For the CDR3, the DNA is TGCAGCGCATGGACAGGGGAGAACACCCGGGAGCTGTTTTTT. Translation: CSAWTGENTRELFF.

V usage is TRBV20-1 and J usage is TRBJ1-2, with D unclear. Per germline, CDR1 DFQATT and CDR2 SNEGSKA (reference sequence). Trimming removed 3 bases from V and 5 bases from J, with 16 bases in between. This CDR3 is 14 amino acids long. The CDR3 loop reads CSASDEDSGYGYTF. CDR3 coding DNA: TGCAGTGCTAGTGATGAGGACTCGGGGTATGGCTACACCTTC.

The chain links TRBV11-2 to TRBJ2-3; D is perhaps TRBD2 (5 bases). The CDR3 runs 12 residues. Trimming stripped 7 bases from V and 4 bases from J, with 9 bases between. From germline, CDR1 is SGHAT and CDR2 FQNNGV. In DNA form, the CDR3 reads TGTGCCAGCATGTCGGGATCAGATACGCAGTATTTT. Amino acid sequence: CASMSGSDTQYF.

The chain couples TRBV3-1 to TRBJ1-1, with D uncertain. The CDR3 length is 18 residues. Germline lookup yields CDR1 LGHDT and CDR2 YNNKEL (reference sequence). The ends were cut back, 1 base at V and 0 bases at J, with 18 bases in the middle. The CDR3 protein is CASSQGYGMSSLNTEAFF. For the CDR3, the DNA is TGTGCCAGCAGCCAAGGGTATGGGATGAGCTCTTTGAACACTGAAGCTTTCTTT. The variable domain in full, completed from reference TRBV3-1 and TRBJ1-1, reads DTAVSQTPKYLVTQMGNDKSIKCEQNLGHDTMYWYKQDSKKFLKIMFSYNNKELIINETVPNRFSPKSPDKAHLNLHINSLELGDSAVYFCASSQGYGMSSLNTEAFFGQGTRLTVV.

With respect to this clonotype: A much larger clonotype is one base distant, so this may be a read error. The V call is TRBV27, the J call TRBJ2-7, with D tentatively TRBD1 (5 bases). From germline, CDR1 is MNHEY and CDR2 SMNVEV (reference sequence). The length of the CDR3 is 13 residues. V dropped 0 bases and J dropped 3 bases, with 6 bases sitting between them. The CDR3 sequence: CASSLSRVYEQYF. The CDR3 DNA reads TGTGCCAGCAGTTTATCCAGGGTCTACGAGCAGTACTTC.

The J gene is TRBJ2-2, the V gene TRBV7-3; 7 nucleotides agree with TRBD2. Germline lookup yields CDR1 SGHTA and CDR2 FQGTGA. This CDR3 contains 15 residues. Trimming took 8 bases from V and 6 from J; bases not matched to a gene: 12. The CDR3 protein is CASSQGRASPGELFF. The DNA of the CDR3 is TGTGCCAGCTCCCAAGGGAGGGCCTCCCCCGGGGAGCTGTTTTTT. Full variable domain (outside the CDR3, taken from reference TRBV7-3 and TRBJ2-2): GAGVSQTPSNKVTEKGKYVELRCDPISGHTALYWYRQSLGQGPEFLIYFQGTGAADDSGLPNDRFFAVRPEGSVSTLKIQRTERGDSAVYLCASSQGRASPGELFFGEGSRLTVL.

The CDR3 DNA reads TGTGCCTGGAGTGTAAACACAGAGACCCAGTACTTC. This gives the protein CAWSVNTETQYF. The chain is built from TRBV30 and TRBJ2-5; no clear D. Deletions cut 0 bases from V and 4 bases from J, with 6 bases between. From germline, CDR1 is GTSNPN and CDR2 SVGIG (reference sequence). This CDR3 is built from 12 residues.

This clonotype was picked up many times. This chain links TRBV5-1 with TRBJ1-1; 9 nucleotides agree with TRBD1. CDR1 SGHRS and CDR2 YFSETQ come from the germline V gene. This CDR3 is built from 15 residues. The trim removed 2 bases at V and 5 bases at J, leaving 7 bases unmatched. DNA of the CDR3: TGCGCCAGCAGCTTACAGGGGGCTGGTGGGACTGAAGCTTTCTTT. Protein product: CASSLQGAGGTEAFF.

The CDR3 nucleotides are TGTGCCAGCAGCTTAGCGCTAGCGGGGCCAGATACGCAGTATTTT. This translates into CASSLALAGPDTQYF. The V gene is TRBV11-2, the J gene TRBJ2-3; 9 nucleotides line up with TRBD2. Germline assignment: CDR1 SGHAT and CDR2 FQNNGV. The CDR3 covers 15 residues. V gave up 1 base and J gave up 4 bases; unmatched junction bases: 3.

The genes are TRBV12-3 or TRBV12-4 and TRBJ2-7; perhaps D is TRBD1 or TRBD2 (7 bases each). The CDR3 has 17 amino acids. V was cut by 2 bases and J by 2 bases, with 19 bases left in between. Here the CDR3 DNA reads TGTGCCAGCAGTTTAAAGGGGGGGACAGTAATTCCCTACGAGCAGTACTTC. It specifies CASSLKGGTVIPYEQYF.

This clonotype was found many times. This CDR3 reads CSARKGAGTDTQYF. In nucleotides, the CDR3 is TGCAGTGCTAGGAAGGGGGCCGGCACAGATACGCAGTATTTT. The chain has TRBV20-1 and TRBJ2-3; TRBD1 matches at 7 bases. The ends lost 3 bases at V and 1 base at J; junction bases unmatched: 4. Germline assignment: CDR1 DFQATT and CDR2 SNEGSKA (reference sequence). This CDR3 is 14 amino acids long.

J is TRBJ2-7 and V is TRBV29-1, with TRBD1 matching 8 bases. Germline CDR1 and CDR2: SQVTM and ANQGSEA. The CDR3 has 13 amino acids. Losses at the gene ends were 2 bases for V and 4 bases for J; bases not matched to a gene: 4. CDR3 sequence reads: CSVEIQGVYEQYF. As DNA, the CDR3 is TGCAGCGTTGAAATACAGGGGGTTTACGAGCAGTACTTC.

The CDR3 DNA reads as TGCAGCGTTCAGGGGATAGTCGGCACTGAAGCTTTCTTT. This sequence encodes CSVQGIVGTEAFF. The V call is TRBV29-1, the J call TRBJ1-1, with D tentatively TRBD1 (6 bases). Germline assignment: CDR1 SQVTM and CDR2 ANQGSEA. The CDR3 has 13 amino acids. Trimming left V 5 bases short and J 4 bases short, with 14 bases between.

As for this clonotype: A junction end diverges from the germline sequence, so it may reflect a read error. V and J are TRBV7-2 and TRBJ2-1; D tentatively fits TRBD1 or TRBD2 (5 bases each). In germline, CDR1 is SGHTA, CDR2 FQGNSA. The CDR3 loop spans 12 amino acids. CDR3 amino acids: CASSLASGIQFF. The CDR3, as DNA: TGTGCCAGCAGCCTAGCCTCAGGGATCCAGTTCTTC.

The DNA for the CDR3 is TGCGCCAGCAGCTTGGCCCCTACCGGGGGGCAAAACACCGGGGAGCTGTTTTTT. Its protein product is CASSLAPTGGQNTGELFF. V and J are TRBV5-1 and TRBJ2-2, with a tentative D call TRBD2 (7 bases). This CDR3 is 18 amino acids long. V shed 0 bases and J shed 2 bases, with 17 bases lying between them. Germline V gene sequence: CDR1 SGHRS, CDR2 YFSETQ.

This clonotype was picked up a small number of times. The chain employs TRBV3-1 and TRBJ2-2; D remains unclear. Trimming took 4 bases from V and 8 from J, leaving 5 bases between them. This CDR3 comprises 11 residues. Germline-derived CDR1 and CDR2 are LGHDT and YNNKEL (reference sequence). In DNA, the CDR3 is TGTGCCAGCAGCCGCCGAGGGGAGCTGTTTTTT. Translation gives CASSRRGELFF.

The V gene is TRBV15, the J gene TRBJ2-3; TRBD1 might be the D (5 bases). The CDR3 is 15 amino acids. Germline V gene sequence: CDR1 LNHNV, CDR2 YYDKDF (reference sequence). V lost 0 bases and J 4 bases, leaving 11 bases between the germline ends. The CDR3 DNA is TGTGCCACCAGCAGAGAGACAGATTCAGCAGATACGCAGTATTTT. Translating gives CATSRETDSADTQYF.